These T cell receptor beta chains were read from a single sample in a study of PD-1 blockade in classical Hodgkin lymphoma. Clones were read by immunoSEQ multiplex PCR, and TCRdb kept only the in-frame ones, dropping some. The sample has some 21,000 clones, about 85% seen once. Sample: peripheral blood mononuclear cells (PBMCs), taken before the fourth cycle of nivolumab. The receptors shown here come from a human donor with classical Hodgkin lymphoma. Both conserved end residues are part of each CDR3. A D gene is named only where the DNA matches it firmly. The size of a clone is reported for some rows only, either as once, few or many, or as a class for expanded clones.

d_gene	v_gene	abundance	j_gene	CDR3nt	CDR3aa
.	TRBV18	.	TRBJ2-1	TGTGCCAGCTCTGGGGGTCTGTCCTCGGGCAATGAGCAGTTCTTC	CASSGGLSSGNEQFF
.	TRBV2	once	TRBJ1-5	TGTGCCAGCAGTGTCGAAGACAATCAGCCCCAGCATTTT	CASSVEDNQPQHF
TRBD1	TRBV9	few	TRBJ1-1	TGTGCCAGCAGCGGAAAACAGGGGAGGAACACTGAAGCTTTCTTT	CASSGKQGRNTEAFF
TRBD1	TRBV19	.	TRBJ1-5	TGTGCCAGTAGTATAGACCCCTGGACAGGGCCGGATCAGCCCCAGCATTTT	CASSIDPWTGPDQPQHF
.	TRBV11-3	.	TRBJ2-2	TGTGCCAGCAGCATCCGGGACGAGAACACCGGGGAGCTGTTTTTT	CASSIRDENTGELFF
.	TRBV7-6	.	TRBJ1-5	TGTGCCAGCAGCTGGGGGTCGACAGGAACAAGCCATCAGCCCCAGCATTTT	CASSWGSTGTSHQPQHF
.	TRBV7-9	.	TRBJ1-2	TGTGCCAGCAGCTTAGTGGCGGTTAACTATGGCTACACCTTC	CASSLVAVNYGYTF
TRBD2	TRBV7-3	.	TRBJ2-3	TGTGCCAGCAGCCCGACTAGCGGGGGTGCAGATACGCAGTATTTT	CASSPTSGGADTQYF
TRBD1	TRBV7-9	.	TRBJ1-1	TGTGCCAGCAGCTTAGCGCATTTTCGGGACAGGGCCCAGAACACTGAAGCTTTCTTT	CASSLAHFRDRAQNTEAFF
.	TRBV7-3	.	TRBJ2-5	TGTGCCAGCAGCTTAAAGGGGGAGACCCAGTACTTC	CASSLKGETQYF
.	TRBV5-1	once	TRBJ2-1	TGCGCCAGCAGCTTGAGGACGGACAATGAGCAGTTCTTC	CASSLRTDNEQFF
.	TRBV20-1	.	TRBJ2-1	TGCAGTGCTAATTGGGAGGCGGAGCAGTTCTTC	CSANWEAEQFF
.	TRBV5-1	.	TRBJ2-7	TGCGCCAGCAGCTATGGAGCAGAAAACTACGAGCAGTACTTC	CASSYGAENYEQYF
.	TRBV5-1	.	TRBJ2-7	TGCGCCAGCAGCTCGGGACGGACCTACGAGCAGTACTTC	CASSSGRTYEQYF
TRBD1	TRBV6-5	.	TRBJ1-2	TGTGCCAGCGGACAGGGGCCTTACTATGGCTACACCTTC	CASGQGPYYGYTF
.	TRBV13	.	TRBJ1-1	TGTGCCAGCAGCTTAGGACTTCAGACAGGAGGAAAAACGACTGAAGCTTTCTTT	CASSLGLQTGGKTTEAFF
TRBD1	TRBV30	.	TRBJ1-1	TGTGCCTGGGACAGGGGTCAGAAGGCCGGGGCAGCTTTCTTT	CAWDRGQKAGAAFF
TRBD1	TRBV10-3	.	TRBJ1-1	TGTGCCATCAGTACCGGGACAGAAAGGAACACTGAAGCTTTCTTT	CAISTGTERNTEAFF
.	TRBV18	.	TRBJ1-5	TGTGCCAGCTCACCACCTAGCGGGAAAAATCAGCCCCAGCATTTT	CASSPPSGKNQPQHF
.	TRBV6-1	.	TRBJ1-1	TGTGCCAGCAGTGAAAGGTCTGACGGGGTTAACACTGAAGCTTTCTTT	CASSERSDGVNTEAFF
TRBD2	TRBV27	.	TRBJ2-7	TGTGCCAGCAGTTTAGTGGCGGGAGGCGGGACCTACGAGCAGTACTTC	CASSLVAGGGTYEQYF
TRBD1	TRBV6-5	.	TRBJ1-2	TGTGCCAGCAGTTACCGGACAGGGGGTCTATCCTATGGCTACACCTTC	CASSYRTGGLSYGYTF
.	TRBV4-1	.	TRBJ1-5	TGCGCCAGCAGCCAAGCTCTTCTTCGCTATAGCAATCAGCCCCAGCATTTT	CASSQALLRYSNQPQHF
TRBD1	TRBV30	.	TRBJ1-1	TGTGCCTGGAGGGGGGTGGCAGGGGGCTTTTACACTGAAGCTTTCTTT	CAWRGVAGGFYTEAFF
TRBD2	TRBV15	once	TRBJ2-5	TGTGCCACCTCGGAGGGAGGGGAGACCCAGTACTTC	CATSEGGETQYF
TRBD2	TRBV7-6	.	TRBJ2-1	TGTGCCAGCAGCTTAGACGCGGGAGGAAATGAGCAGTTCTTC	CASSLDAGGNEQFF
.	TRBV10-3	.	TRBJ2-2	TGTGCCATCAGTGTCGGGGGCACCGGGGAGCTGTTTTTT	CAISVGGTGELFF
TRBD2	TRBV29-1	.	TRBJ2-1	TGCAGCGTTGATAGCGGGAGGTCCCACAATGAGCAGTTCTTC	CSVDSGRSHNEQFF
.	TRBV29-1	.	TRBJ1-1	TGCAGCGTTGAAAGGGGGATGAACACTGAAGCTTTCTTT	CSVERGMNTEAFF
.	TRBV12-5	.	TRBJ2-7	TGTGCTAGTGGCTGGTCCCTTCCGAGGGAGCAGTACTTC	CASGWSLPREQYF
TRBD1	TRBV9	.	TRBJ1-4	TGTGCCAGCAGCGTAGAGGTGCGGGGGACAGCCGATGAAAAACTGTTTTTT	CASSVEVRGTADEKLFF
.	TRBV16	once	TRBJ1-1	TGTGCCAGCAGCCAATCGCGAGGGGCAGGGGCTGAAGCTTTCTTT	CASSQSRGAGAEAFF
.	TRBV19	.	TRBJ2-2	TGTGCCACCAGAGGTGAAACCCCGACCGGGGAGCTGTTTTTT	CATRGETPTGELFF
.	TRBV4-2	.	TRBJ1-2	TGTGCCAGCAGCCAAGATAGAAGCAGCCCCATCTATGGCTACACCTTC	CASSQDRSSPIYGYTF
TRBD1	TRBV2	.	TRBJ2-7	TGTGCCAGCAGTGAAGGGGGACAGTTCCCCTACGAGCAGTACTTC	CASSEGGQFPYEQYF
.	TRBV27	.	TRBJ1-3	TGTGCCAGTGGAGCATCTGGAAACACCATATATTTT	CASGASGNTIYF
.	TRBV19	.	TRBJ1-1	TGTGCCAGTAGCGACAGGCCGAACACTGAAGCTTTCTTT	CASSDRPNTEAFF
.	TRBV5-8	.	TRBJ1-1	TGTGCCAGCAGCTTATCCGGGACACTTAACACTGAAGCTTTCTTT	CASSLSGTLNTEAFF
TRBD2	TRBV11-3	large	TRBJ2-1	TGTGCCAGCAGCTACACTAGCGGGAGTTTCAATGAGCAGTTCTTC	CASSYTSGSFNEQFF
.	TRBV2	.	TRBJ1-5	TGTGCCAGCAGTGACAGCAATCAGCCCCAGCATTTT	CASSDSNQPQHF
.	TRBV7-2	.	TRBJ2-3	TGTGCCAGCAGCTCCACAGATACGCAGTATTTT	CASSSTDTQYF
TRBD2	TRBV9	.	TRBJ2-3	TGTGCCAGCAGCCCCCGTCTAGCGGGAGTACATACGCAGTATTTT	CASSPRLAGVHTQYF
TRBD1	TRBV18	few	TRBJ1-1	TGTGCCAGCTCAGGGACAGGGGGAGAAGGGACTGAAGCTTTCTTT	CASSGTGGEGTEAFF
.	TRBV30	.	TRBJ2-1	TGTGCCTGTAAGTTCAGGGTTGGCGAGCAGTTCTTC	CACKFRVGEQFF
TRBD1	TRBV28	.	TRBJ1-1	TGTGCCAGCAGTTTTTGGACAGGGCAAGAAGCTTTCTTT	CASSFWTGQEAFF
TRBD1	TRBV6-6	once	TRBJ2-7	TGTGCCAGCCAAAGGACAGGGAACAACGAGCAGTACTTC	CASQRTGNNEQYF
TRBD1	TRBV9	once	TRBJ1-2	TGTGCCAGCAGCGCCAAAGGACAGGGGGCGGGCTACACCTTC	CASSAKGQGAGYTF
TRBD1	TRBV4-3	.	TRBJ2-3	TGCGCCAGCAGCCAAGGGTGGTGGGGTACAGGGGAACCAGATACGCAGTATTTT	CASSQGWWGTGEPDTQYF
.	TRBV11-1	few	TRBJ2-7	TGTGCCAGCACCCGATTGGGGGGAACGGCCTACGAGCAGTACTTC	CASTRLGGTAYEQYF
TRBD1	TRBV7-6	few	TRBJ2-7	TGTGCCAGCAGCCCCCGGGACAGCTCCTACGAGCAGTACTTC	CASSPRDSSYEQYF
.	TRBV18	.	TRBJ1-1	TGTGCCAGCTCACCACCACGGGGGTTCGGGAACACTGAAGCTTTCTTT	CASSPPRGFGNTEAFF
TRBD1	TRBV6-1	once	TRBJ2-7	TGTGCCAGCAGTGGTCGGACAGGGGCGGGGGAGCAGTACTTC	CASSGRTGAGEQYF
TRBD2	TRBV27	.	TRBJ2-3	TGTGCCAGCGGACTTCCTAGCGGGAGGGTGACAGATACGCAGTATTTT	CASGLPSGRVTDTQYF
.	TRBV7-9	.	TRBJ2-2	TGTGCCAGCAGAAATAAAAACACCGGGGAGCTGTTTTTT	CASRNKNTGELFF
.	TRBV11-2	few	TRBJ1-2	TGTGCCAGCAGCCCCGGGACGCAGGGCTACACCTTC	CASSPGTQGYTF
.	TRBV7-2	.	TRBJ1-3	TGTGCCAGCAGCTTAGTCCAGGGATCAGGAGGGAACACCATATATTTT	CASSLVQGSGGNTIYF